A single sample is the source of the 21 T cell receptor beta chains below, sequenced in a study of shared clonotypes between healthy human individuals. The method was immunoSEQ multiplex PCR; TCRdb's version includes in-frame clones alone and lacks a portion of them. The sample has 2 million to 2.5 million clones, under 95% seen once; the top ten hold 0.36%. What was sequenced was naive CD4+ T cells from PBMCs. The subset: CD45RA+ positively selected. Receptor source: a young man in good health. Some clones in this sample may be carry-over from other donors' samples.

The V gene is TRBV7-3, the J gene TRBJ2-5; either TRBD1 or TRBD2 may fit D (5 bases each). V lost 4 bases to trimming and J lost 2 bases, with 14 bases between them. The CDR3 spans 15 residues. Germline CDR1 reads SGHTA; CDR2 reads FQGTGA. CDR3 protein: CASSSYPGPQETQYF. In nucleotides, the CDR3 is TGTGCCAGCAGCTCCTATCCGGGGCCTCAAGAGACCCAGTACTTC. Looking up the rest from reference TRBV7-3 and TRBJ2-5 gives the full variable domain: GAGVSQTPSNKVTEKGKYVELRCDPISGHTALYWYRQSLGQGPEFLIYFQGTGAADDSGLPNDRFFAVRPEGSVSTLKIQRTERGDSAVYLCASSSYPGPQETQYFGPGTRLLVL.

V is TRBV5-5 and J is TRBJ1-1, with a possible D match to TRBD1 (5 bases). The germline CDR1 and CDR2 sequences are SGHKS and YYEKEE (reference sequence). With 0 bases removed from V and 0 bases from J, the gap between germline ends came to 15 bases. The length of the CDR3 is 17 residues. CDR3: CASSLAGGSWLNTEAFF. CDR3 DNA sequence: TGTGCCAGCAGCTTGGCGGGGGGGTCTTGGTTGAACACTGAAGCTTTCTTT.

This clone was observed a single time. The chain joins TRBV29-1 to TRBJ1-2, with D unresolved. V shed 2 bases and J shed 4 bases, with 11 bases lying between them. There are 13 residues in the CDR3. CDR1 SQVTM and CDR2 ANQGSEA come from the germline V gene. This chain's CDR3 is CSVEPKGGYGYTF. In DNA form, the CDR3 reads TGCAGCGTTGAACCCAAGGGAGGCTATGGCTACACCTTC.

On this clone itself: The sample has other DNA sequences that encode this CDR3 too. CDR3 in DNA: TGTGCCAGCAGCTTTTCCGGGACTCTCTACAATGAGCAGTTCTTC. As protein: CASSFSGTLYNEQFF. The chain has TRBV7-2 and TRBJ2-1, with a weak D call TRBD2 (6 bases). Germline CDR1 and CDR2: SGHTA and FQGNSA. V lost 3 bases and J 3 bases, leaving 12 bases between the germline ends. CDR3 length: 15 residues.

The gene calls are TRBV5-6 and TRBJ2-5; TRBD1 is a possible D gene (6 bases). The J call may be faulty, since TRBJ2-7 better matches the DNA end. There are 14 residues in the CDR3. Germline CDR1 and CDR2: SGHDT and YYEEEE. CDR3: CASSFDRIAYEQYF. CDR3 in DNA: TGTGCCAGCAGCTTTGACAGGATAGCCTACGAGCAGTACTTC.

The chain uses TRBV28 and TRBJ2-7; 8 nucleotides line up with TRBD2. The germline gives CDR1 MDHEN, CDR2 SYDVKM. The V and J ends lost 4 bases and 2 bases, in that order; junction bases with no gene match: 7. The CDR3 contains 15 residues. DNA of the CDR3: TGTGCCAGCAGTTCGCAGGGACTAGTTCCCTACGAGCAGTACTTC. Translating it yields CASSSQGLVPYEQYF.

This clone was observed a few times. CDR3 sequence: CAWSLGADNQPQHF. As DNA, the CDR3 is TGTGCCTGGAGTCTTGGGGCAGACAATCAGCCCCAGCATTTT. V gene TRBV30 combines with J gene TRBJ1-5, with a tentative D call TRBD1 (5 bases). This CDR3 contains 14 residues. Trimming took off 2 bases at V and 3 bases at J, with 11 bases between the two ends. Germline assignment: CDR1 GTSNPN and CDR2 SVGIG (reference sequence). The entire variable domain, with the rest obtained from reference TRBV30 and TRBJ1-5, is as follows: SQTIHQWPATLVQPVGSPLSLECTVEGTSNPNLYWYRQAAGRGLQLLFYSVGIGQISSEVPQNLSASRPQDRQFILSSKKLLLSDSGFYLCAWSLGADNQPQHFGDGTRLSIL.

This clone was recorded only once. The J gene is TRBJ2-2, the V gene TRBV7-9; 12 bases fit TRBD2. With 5 bases clipped from V and 7 bases from J, the junction kept 5 bases outside the gene matches. CDR1 and CDR2 (germline): SEHNR, FQNEAQ (reference sequence). The CDR3 length is 15 residues. CDR3 sequence: CASSRTSGMIGELFF. The CDR3, as DNA: TGTGCCAGCAGCCGGACTAGCGGGATGATCGGGGAGCTGTTTTTT. Full variable domain (missing parts from reference TRBV7-9 and TRBJ2-2): DTGVSQNPRHKITKRGQNVTFRCDPISEHNRLYWYRQTLGQGPEFLTYFQNEAQLEKSRLLSDRFSAERPKGSFSTLEIQRTEQGDSAMYLCASSRTSGMIGELFFGEGSRLTVL.

The chain has TRBV9 and TRBJ2-7; D is uncertain. CDR1 SGDLS and CDR2 YYNGEE come from the germline V gene. There are 14 residues in the CDR3. V gave up 3 bases and J gave up 3 bases, with 13 bases separating them. CDR3 nucleotide sequence: TGTGCCAGCAGCGCCGGACCTGAATACTACGAGCAGTACTTC. Residues: CASSAGPEYYEQYF.

The CDR3 loop reads CAWRRFDRTGELFF. For the CDR3, the DNA is TGTGCCTGGAGGCGGTTTGACAGGACCGGGGAGCTGTTTTTT. The chain couples TRBV30 to TRBJ2-2; TRBD1 might be the D (6 bases). This CDR3 has 14 amino acids. CDR1 GTSNPN and CDR2 SVGIG come from the germline V gene (reference sequence). Trimming shortened V by 3 bases and J by 5 bases, and 13 bases separated the two germline ends.

The chain recombines TRBV6-4 with TRBJ1-1; the D gene is possibly TRBD1 (5 bases). The ends were cut back, 3 bases at V and 5 bases at J, with 13 bases in the middle. The germline V gene has CDR1 MRHNA and CDR2 SNTAGT. The CDR3 is made up of 14 amino acids. The DNA of the CDR3 is TGTGCCAGCAGTGAGCAGGGCGGGGGTACTGAAGCTTTCTTT. This codes for CASSEQGGGTEAFF.

The V call is TRBV30, the J call TRBJ2-7; maybe TRBD1 (5 bases). The germline CDR1 and CDR2 sequences are GTSNPN and SVGIG (reference sequence). The CDR3 extends over 14 amino acids. The V end was cut by 5 bases, the J end by 1 base, with 15 bases between. The CDR3: CAWAYSDISYEQYF. As DNA, the CDR3 is TGTGCCTGGGCTTACTCGGACATATCCTACGAGCAGTACTTC.

The table lists this clone with a count of one. This chain connects TRBV7-2 to TRBJ2-2; D possibly corresponds to TRBD2 (7 bases). V shed 1 base and J shed 7 bases, with 16 bases lying between them. Germline assignment: CDR1 SGHTA and CDR2 FQGNSA. This CDR3 spans 16 amino acids. CDR3 DNA sequence: TGTGCCAGCAGCTTAGTACAGGGAGGGGTGATCGGGGAGCTGTTTTTT. It translates to CASSLVQGGVIGELFF.

V gene TRBV11-2 combines with J gene TRBJ2-1; the match to TRBD2 covers 10 bases. The germline gives CDR1 SGHAT, CDR2 FQNNGV. The CDR3 extends over 17 amino acids. V gave up 4 bases and J gave up 8 bases; unmatched junction bases: 14. DNA for the CDR3: TGTGCCAGCAGCTCTATGATAGCGGGAGGTGGCATGGATGAGCAGTTCTTC. This sequence encodes CASSSMIAGGGMDEQFF. Filled out from reference TRBV11-2 and TRBJ2-1, the complete variable domain reads EAGVAQSPRYKIIEKRQSVAFWCNPISGHATLYWYQQILGQGPKLLIQFQNNGVVDDSQLPKDRFSAERLKGVDSTLKIQPAKLEDSAVYLCASSSMIAGGGMDEQFFGPGTRLTVL.

The rearrangement links TRBV7-2 to TRBJ2-7, with D possibly being TRBD1 (6 bases). The CDR3 covers 17 residues. CDR1 is SGHTA and CDR2 is FQGNSA in the germline V gene. Trimming left V 1 base short and J 7 bases short, with 23 bases between. The CDR3 DNA follows: TGTGCCAGCAGCTTAGTACCCGACAGGAGAACCAACGGTGAGCAGTACTTC. It codes for CASSLVPDRRTNGEQYF.

The chain uses TRBV7-9 and TRBJ2-2, with D unclear. Looked up from germline, CDR1 is SEHNR and CDR2 is FQNEAQ (reference sequence). With 4 bases removed from V and 3 bases from J, the gap between germline ends came to 6 bases. This CDR3 is built from 13 residues. CDR3 bases: TGTGCCAGCAGCTCTCCCTACACCGGGGAGCTGTTTTTT. Translating it yields CASSSPYTGELFF.

The chain is built from TRBV2 and TRBJ1-1, with a tentative D call TRBD1 (5 bases). Germline V gene lookup returns CDR1 SNHLY and CDR2 FYNNEI. The V gene lost 0 bases and the J gene lost 4 bases, with 12 bases spanning the gap. This CDR3 is 15 amino acids long. CDR3 nucleotide sequence: TGTGCCAGCAGTGAAGCCCGGGGGGATCGCACTGAAGCTTTCTTT. This gives the protein CASSEARGDRTEAFF.

Turning to this clone: This same CDR3 is encoded by further DNA sequences in the sample. V gene TRBV28 combines with J gene TRBJ1-5; a weak D match, TRBD1 (5 bases). Germline CDR1 MDHEN, CDR2 SYDVKM. Trimming shortened V by 6 bases and J by 7 bases, and 16 bases separated the two germline ends. The CDR3 extends over 14 amino acids. CDR3 protein: CASSPPGGDQPQHF. DNA of the CDR3: TGTGCCAGCAGCCCTCCCGGGGGAGACCAGCCCCAGCATTTT. Using reference TRBV28 and TRBJ1-5 for the parts outside the CDR3, the full variable domain is DVKVTQSSRYLVKRTGEKVFLECVQDMDHENMFWYRQDPGLGLRLIYFSYDVKMKEKGDIPEGYSVSREKKERFSLILESASTNQTSMYLCASSPPGGDQPQHFGDGTRLSIL.

The chain joins TRBV5-1 to TRBJ1-2, with 9 bases lining up with TRBD1. The CDR3 consists of 15 residues. The V segment lost 4 bases and the J segment 3 bases; nucleotides outside the gene matches: 7. The germline V gene has CDR1 SGHRS and CDR2 YFSETQ. The CDR3 DNA follows: TGCGCCAGCAGCATGCGGGACAGGGTGGACTATGGCTACACCTTC. Translated, it gives CASSMRDRVDYGYTF.

The chain employs TRBV27 and TRBJ2-2; D is ambiguous. The germline V and J ends were trimmed by 5 bases and 1 base, with 14 bases remaining between them. CDR3 length equals 16 residues. CDR1 MNHEY and CDR2 SMNVEV come from the germline V gene (reference sequence). The DNA of the CDR3 is TGTGCCAGCAGTGCCCGACAACCCCTGAACACCGGGGAGCTGTTTTTT. It codes for CASSARQPLNTGELFF.

The chain employs TRBV18 and TRBJ2-7; 8 positions agree with TRBD2. The CDR3 runs to 14 residues. Per the germline V gene, CDR1 is KGHSH and CDR2 is LQKENI. V was clipped by 5 bases and J by 6 bases; unmatched bases: 9. The CDR3 coding sequence is TGTGCCAGCTCATGGTCGGGAGGGCCCCTCGAGCAGTACTTC. Translated, it gives CASSWSGGPLEQYF.